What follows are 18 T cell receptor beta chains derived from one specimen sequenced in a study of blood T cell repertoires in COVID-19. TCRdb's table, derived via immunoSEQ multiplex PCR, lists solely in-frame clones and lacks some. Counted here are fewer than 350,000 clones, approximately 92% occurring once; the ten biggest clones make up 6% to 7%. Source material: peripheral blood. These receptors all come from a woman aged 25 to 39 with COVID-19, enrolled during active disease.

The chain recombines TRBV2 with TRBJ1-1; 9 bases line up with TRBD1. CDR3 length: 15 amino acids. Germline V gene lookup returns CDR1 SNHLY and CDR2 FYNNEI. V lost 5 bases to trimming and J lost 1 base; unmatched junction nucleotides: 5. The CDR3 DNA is TGTGCCAGCAGTTTACCGGGACAGGGGAACACTGAAGCTTTCTTT. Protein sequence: CASSLPGQGNTEAFF. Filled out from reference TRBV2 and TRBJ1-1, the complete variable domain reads EPEVTQTPSHQVTQMGQEVILRCVPISNHLYFYWYRQILGQKVEFLVSFYNNEISEKSEIFDDQFSVERPDGSNFTLKIRSTKLEDSAMYFCASSLPGQGNTEAFFGQGTRLTVV.

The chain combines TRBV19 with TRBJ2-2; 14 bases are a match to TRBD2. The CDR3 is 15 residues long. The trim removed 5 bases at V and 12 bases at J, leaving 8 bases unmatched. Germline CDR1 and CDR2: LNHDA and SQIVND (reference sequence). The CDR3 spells CASSPRTSGRWKLFF. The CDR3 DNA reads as TGTGCCAGTAGTCCCCGGACTAGCGGGAGGTGGAAGCTGTTTTTT. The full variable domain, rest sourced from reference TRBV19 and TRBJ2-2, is DGGITQSPKYLFRKEGQNVTLSCEQNLNHDAMYWYRQDPGQGLRLIYYSQIVNDFQKGDIAEGYSVSREKKESFPLTVTSAQKNPTAFYLCASSPRTSGRWKLFFGEGSRLTVL.

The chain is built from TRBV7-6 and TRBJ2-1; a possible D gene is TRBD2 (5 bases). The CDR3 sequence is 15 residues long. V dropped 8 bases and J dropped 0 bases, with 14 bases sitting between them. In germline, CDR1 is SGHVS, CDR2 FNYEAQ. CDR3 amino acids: CASCLDSSSYNEQFF. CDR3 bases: TGTGCCAGCTGTTTGGACTCCAGCTCCTACAATGAGCAGTTCTTC. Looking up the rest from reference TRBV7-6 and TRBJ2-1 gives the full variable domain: GAGVSQSPRYKVTKRGQDVALRCDPISGHVSLYWYRQALGQGPEFLTYFNYEAQQDKSGLPNDRFSAERPEGSISTLTIQRTEQRDSAMYRCASCLDSSSYNEQFFGPGTRLTVL.

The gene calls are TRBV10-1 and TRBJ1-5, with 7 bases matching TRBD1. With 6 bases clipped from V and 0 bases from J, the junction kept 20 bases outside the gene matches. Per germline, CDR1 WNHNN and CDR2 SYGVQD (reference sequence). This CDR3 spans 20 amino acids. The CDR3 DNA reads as TGCGCCAGCAGGGAAGACAGGGAACCCATAATATCCTATAGCAATCAGCCCCAGCATTTT. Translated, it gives CASREDREPIISYSNQPQHF.

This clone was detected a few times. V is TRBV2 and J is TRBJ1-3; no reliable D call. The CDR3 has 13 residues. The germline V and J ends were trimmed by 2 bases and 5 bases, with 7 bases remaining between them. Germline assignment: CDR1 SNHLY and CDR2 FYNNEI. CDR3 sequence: CASSENRRNTIYF. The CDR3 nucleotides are TGTGCCAGCAGTGAAAACAGACGAAACACCATATATTTT.

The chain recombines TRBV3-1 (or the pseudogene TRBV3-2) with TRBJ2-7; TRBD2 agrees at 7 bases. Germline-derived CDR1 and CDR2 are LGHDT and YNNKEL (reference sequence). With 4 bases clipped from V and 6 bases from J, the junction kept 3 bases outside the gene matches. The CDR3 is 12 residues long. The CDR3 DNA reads TGTGCCAGCAGCCCCGCTAGCGGCGAGCAGTACTTC. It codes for CASSPASGEQYF.

The CDR3 DNA sequence: TGTGCCAGCATCACGAGCAAAGCGGGAGGGTACCACGAGCAGTACTTC. Residues: CASITSKAGGYHEQYF. This chain joins TRBV5-6 and TRBJ2-7, with 10 bases identical to TRBD2. The V and J ends lost 6 bases and 5 bases, in that order; junction bases with no gene match: 14. Germline CDR1 SGHDT, CDR2 YYEEEE. This CDR3 has 16 amino acids.

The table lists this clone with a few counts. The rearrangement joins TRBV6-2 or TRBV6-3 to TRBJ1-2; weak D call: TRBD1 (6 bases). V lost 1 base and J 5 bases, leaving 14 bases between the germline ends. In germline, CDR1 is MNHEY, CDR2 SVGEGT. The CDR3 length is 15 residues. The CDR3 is CASSYFGTSHYGYTF. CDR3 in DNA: TGTGCCAGCAGTTACTTCGGGACAAGTCATTATGGCTACACCTTC.

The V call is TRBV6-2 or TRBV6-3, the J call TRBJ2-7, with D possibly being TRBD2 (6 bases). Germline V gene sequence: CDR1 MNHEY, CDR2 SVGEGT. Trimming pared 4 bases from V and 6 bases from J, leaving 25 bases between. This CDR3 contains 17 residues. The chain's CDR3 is CASSSFTGVTLPGEQYF. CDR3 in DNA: TGTGCCAGCAGTTCCTTTACGGGGGTGACACTCCCTGGCGAGCAGTACTTC.

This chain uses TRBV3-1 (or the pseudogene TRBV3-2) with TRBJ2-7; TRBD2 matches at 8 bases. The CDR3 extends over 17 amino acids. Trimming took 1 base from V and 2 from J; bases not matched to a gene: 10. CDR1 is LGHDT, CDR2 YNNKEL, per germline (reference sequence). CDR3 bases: TGTGCCAGCAGCCAAGGGGCGTTAGCGGGACGGGCCTACGAGCAGTACTTC. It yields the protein CASSQGALAGRAYEQYF.

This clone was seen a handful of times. CDR3 DNA sequence: TGTGCCAGCAGCCCGACAGGGACCTACAATGAGCAGTTCTTC. This encodes CASSPTGTYNEQFF. V usage is TRBV6-5 and J usage is TRBJ2-1; 7 nucleotides align to TRBD1. There are 14 residues in the CDR3. Germline V gene data show CDR1 as MNHEY and CDR2 as SVGAGI. The junction had 4 bases not matched to a gene; V was cut back by 6 bases and J by 2 bases.

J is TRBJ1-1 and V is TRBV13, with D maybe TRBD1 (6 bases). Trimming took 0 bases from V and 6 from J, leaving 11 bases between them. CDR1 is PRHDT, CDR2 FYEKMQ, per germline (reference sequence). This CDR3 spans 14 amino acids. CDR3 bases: TGTGCCAGCAGCTTAGGTCCAGGGGAGCCTGAAGCTTTCTTT. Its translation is CASSLGPGEPEAFF.

CDR3 in DNA: TGTGCCAGCAGGAGAGCAGGAAGGAACACTGAAGCTTTCTTT. Protein product: CASRRAGRNTEAFF. This chain joins TRBV5-6 and TRBJ1-1; D is ambiguous. V was cut by 5 bases and J by 1 base, with 12 bases left in between. The germline CDR1 and CDR2 sequences are SGHDT and YYEEEE. The CDR3 runs to 14 residues.

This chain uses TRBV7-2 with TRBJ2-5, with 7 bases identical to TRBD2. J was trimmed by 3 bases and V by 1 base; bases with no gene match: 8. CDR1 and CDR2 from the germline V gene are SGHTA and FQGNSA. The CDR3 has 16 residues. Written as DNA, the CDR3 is TGTGCCAGCAGCTTAGTGGGGGGAGGGGCGGAAGAGACCCAGTACTTC. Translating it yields CASSLVGGGAEETQYF.

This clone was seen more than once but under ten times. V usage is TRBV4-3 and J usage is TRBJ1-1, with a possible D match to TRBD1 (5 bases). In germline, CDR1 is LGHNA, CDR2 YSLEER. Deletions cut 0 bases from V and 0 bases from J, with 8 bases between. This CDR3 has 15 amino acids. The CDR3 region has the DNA TGCGCCAGCAGCCAAGAAGCGGGGGTGAACACTGAAGCTTTCTTT. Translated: CASSQEAGVNTEAFF.

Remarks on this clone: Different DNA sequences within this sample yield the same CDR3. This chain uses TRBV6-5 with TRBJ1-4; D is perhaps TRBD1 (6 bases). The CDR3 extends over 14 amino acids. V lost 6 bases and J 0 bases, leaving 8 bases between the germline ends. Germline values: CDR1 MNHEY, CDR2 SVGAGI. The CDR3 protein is CASSRTATNEKLFF. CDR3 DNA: TGTGCCAGCAGCAGGACAGCAACTAATGAAAAACTGTTTTTT.

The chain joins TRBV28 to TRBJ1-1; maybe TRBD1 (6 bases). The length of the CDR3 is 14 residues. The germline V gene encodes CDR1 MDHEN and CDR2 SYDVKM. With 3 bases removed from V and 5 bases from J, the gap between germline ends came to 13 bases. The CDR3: CASSFSTGYTEAFF. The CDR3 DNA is TGTGCCAGCAGTTTTTCGACAGGCTATACTGAAGCTTTCTTT.

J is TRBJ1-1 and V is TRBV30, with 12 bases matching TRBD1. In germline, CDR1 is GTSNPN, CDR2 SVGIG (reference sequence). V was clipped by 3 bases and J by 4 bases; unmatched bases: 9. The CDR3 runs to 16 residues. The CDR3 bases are TGTGCCTGGAGCTTTGCCGGGACAGGGGGCATCACTGAAGCTTTCTTT. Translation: CAWSFAGTGGITEAFF.